The 15 T cell receptor beta chains in this list originate from one sample, sequenced in a study of post-analysis software for immune sequencing data. General study points: There were about 5 TRBV segments more frequent in patients than controls, and TRBV5-6, TRBV5-1 and TRBV20-1 were among them.

No antigen has been assigned to these receptors. Libraries were made from TCR beta cDNA, and they carried unique molecular identifiers. TCRdb re-called the PCR reads through MiXCR, storing one row per CDR3 protein. The sample has hundreds of thousands of distinct CDR3 sequences, 25% to 30% seen once. The sequenced material came from blood. Every receptor here comes from a girl between 10 and 17 years old with multiple sclerosis.

The gene calls are TRBV20-1 and TRBJ1-5, with D uncertain. CDR1 is DFQATT and CDR2 is SNEGSKA in the germline V gene (reference sequence). The CDR3 has 14 amino acids. Trimming cost V 0 bases and J 7 bases, with 13 bases left between them. CDR3 residues: CSARDSMGGQPQHF. The CDR3 DNA reads TGCAGTGCTAGAGATTCAATGGGAGGACAGCCCCAGCATTTT.

V is TRBV5-1 and J is TRBJ1-2; 10 positions match TRBD1. Germline V gene sequence: CDR1 SGHRS, CDR2 YFSETQ. The CDR3 extends over 14 amino acids. Trimming removed 0 bases from V and 10 bases from J; junction bases left unmatched: 6. CDR3 sequence reads: CASSLDWGQGSYTF. CDR3 bases: TGCGCCAGCAGCTTGGACTGGGGACAGGGGTCCTACACCTTC.

This clonotype has more than one count but fewer than ten. The chain employs TRBV7-2 and TRBJ2-7; D call uncertain. The CDR3 is 16 amino acids. V lost 3 bases, J lost 4 bases, and 19 bases lay in between. CDR1 is SGHTA, CDR2 FQGNSA, per germline. CDR3 region: CASSFPRAGAVYEQYF. In DNA, the CDR3 is TGTGCCAGCAGCTTCCCTCGCGCAGGCGCCGTTTACGAGCAGTACTTC.

V is TRBV7-9 and J is TRBJ2-1, with D maybe TRBD1 (6 bases). Germline V lookup: CDR1 SEHNR, CDR2 FQNEAQ (reference sequence). The CDR3 has 16 residues. Trimming cost V 0 bases and J 8 bases, with 17 bases left between them. As DNA, the CDR3 is TGTGCCAGCAGCTTAGCGATGACCAGGGGTGTGGATGAGCAGTTCTTC. It is translated as CASSLAMTRGVDEQFF.

The genes are TRBV29-1 and TRBJ1-1; possibly TRBD1 for D (5 bases). The CDR3 contains 13 residues. Germline V gives CDR1 SQVTM, CDR2 ANQGSEA. The V end was cut by 1 base, the J end by 5 bases, with 11 bases between. The CDR3 bases are TGCAGCGTTGAAGTGGGGGTCAGTACTGAAGCTTTCTTT. It codes for CSVEVGVSTEAFF.

Only a few counts were recorded for this clonotype. The chain couples TRBV29-1 to TRBJ2-5; tentatively, D is TRBD1 (6 bases). The V gene's germline CDR1 is SQVTM and CDR2 ANQGSEA. Trimming took 6 bases from V and 6 from J, leaving 17 bases between them. The CDR3 is 13 residues long. This CDR3 reads CSVQGTDPKTQYF. As DNA, the CDR3 is TGCAGCGTCCAGGGGACGGACCCCAAGACCCAGTACTTC.

This clonotype was seen more than once but under ten times. The chain employs TRBV20-1 and TRBJ2-7, with 7 bases lining up with TRBD1. The J call is in doubt because the DNA end fits TRBJ2-5 better. Germline lookup yields CDR1 DFQATT and CDR2 SNEGSKA (reference sequence). This CDR3 region has 15 residues. CDR3 in DNA: TGCAGTGCACTCCCCTACGAGGGGGCGAGGGAGACCCAGTACTTC. This encodes CSALPYEGARETQYF.

The V and J genes are TRBV20-1 and TRBJ2-4; the D call may be TRBD1 or TRBD2 (5 bases each). TRBJ2-7 explains the end of the DNA better; the J call may be wrong. The CDR3 loop spans 13 amino acids. The germline V gene encodes CDR1 DFQATT and CDR2 SNEGSKA (reference sequence). The CDR3 DNA reads as TGCAGTGCTAGAGTAGTGGGGGCCTACGAGCAGTACTTC. This encodes CSARVVGAYEQYF.

The chain recombines TRBV10-3 with TRBJ2-2, with D unresolved. V was shortened by 2 bases and J by 7 bases, with 14 bases between the two germline ends. The CDR3 is 15 residues long. Germline CDR1 and CDR2: ENHRY and SYGVKD. CDR3 nucleotide sequence: TGTGCCATCAGTGAGAGGCCGCAAGGTGGCGGGGAGCTGTTTTTT. It specifies CAISERPQGGGELFF.

This clonotype showed up just a few times. The rearrangement uses TRBV10-1 and TRBJ2-7; D gene ambiguous. CDR1 and CDR2 (germline): WNHNN, SYGVQD (reference sequence). V gave up 2 bases and J gave up 2 bases, with 13 bases separating them. CDR3 length equals 15 residues. In DNA, the CDR3 is TGCGCCAGCAGTGAGGCCTCGAATCGTCCCTACGAGCAGTACTTC. Translating it yields CASSEASNRPYEQYF.

The chain uses TRBV6-5 and TRBJ2-5; the D call may be TRBD1 or TRBD2 (6 bases each). The V gene lost 7 bases and the J gene lost 11 bases, with 20 bases spanning the gap. This CDR3 spans 13 amino acids. Per the germline V gene, CDR1 is MNHEY and CDR2 is SVGAGI. As DNA, the CDR3 is TGTGCCAGCAATGGGGGCCGGGGGAATGAGCAGTACTTC. Its protein is CASNGGRGNEQYF.

Details on this clonotype: This may stem from a read error, because a much larger clone lies one nucleotide away. This sequence joins TRBV5-1 and TRBJ2-3; no firm D call. The CDR3 loop spans 14 amino acids. Germline values: CDR1 SGHRS, CDR2 YFSETQ. CDR3 in amino acids: CVSSLSMGTDTQYF. The CDR3 DNA reads TGCGTCAGCAGCTTGAGTATGGGCACAGATACGCAGTATTTT.

Only a few counts were recorded for this clonotype. The J gene is TRBJ2-7, the V gene TRBV9; TRBD1 aligns across 8 bases. V shed 3 bases and J 5 bases; nucleotides not matched to a gene: 7. CDR3 length: 14 amino acids. Germline V lookup: CDR1 SGDLS, CDR2 YYNGEE. The DNA of the CDR3 is TGTGCCAGCAGCGCCGGGACAGGTTTCGACGAGCAGTACTTC. As protein: CASSAGTGFDEQYF.

To note about this clonotype: A much bigger clone sits one base away, suggesting this may be a read error. The rearrangement joins TRBV6-5 to TRBJ2-5; 10 bases match TRBD2. The germline gives CDR1 MNHEY, CDR2 SVGAGI. The CDR3 extends over 15 amino acids. V dropped 2 bases and J dropped 11; count of bases not matched to a gene: 11. CDR3 in amino acids: CASSYGASGRREQYF. The CDR3 region has the DNA TGTGCCAGCAGTTACGGGGCTAGCGGGAGACGGGAGCAGTACTTC.

This sequence joins TRBV6-6 and TRBJ1-1; D not certain. The CDR3 loop spans 11 amino acids. The germline gives CDR1 MNHNY, CDR2 SVGAGI (reference sequence). Trimming stripped 9 bases from V and 7 bases from J, with 12 bases between. The CDR3 spells CASRTEIEAFF. DNA for the CDR3: TGTGCCAGTAGGACCGAGATTGAAGCTTTCTTT.